This T cell receptor beta chain was documented in a study of cytomegalovirus exposure and HLA in healthy donors. Measured with immunoSEQ multiplex PCR; TCRdb has only the in-frame clones, and not every one. The data hold roughly 130,000 clones, with approximately 87% observed a single time. Broader study findings: The authors enumerated over 150 TCR beta chains as linked to cytomegalovirus. Most observed TCR sequences were rare, whereas some public TCRs were detected in many donors.

V dropped 10 bases and J dropped 4; count of bases not matched to a gene: 8. The CDR3 consists of 13 residues. Germline CDR1 reads MNHEY; CDR2 reads SVGAGI. Donors came from a validation cohort of over a hundred subjects, distinct from the first 666-subject cohort. In the case of this clone: Its antigen is as yet unknown.

The sequenced sample was PBMCs. The V call is TRBV6-5, the J call TRBJ1-2; 8 nucleotides agree with TRBD1. This sequence originates from a man between 18 and 29 years old in good health and CMV-seronegative. Here the CDR3 reads CATRSGTGYGYTF. The DNA of the CDR3 is TGTGCCACCAGATCCGGGACAGGCTATGGCTACACCTTC.